The 2 T cell receptor beta chains in this list originate from one sample, sequenced in a study of T-cell memory formation after mild COVID-19. TCRdb reprocessed the 5' RACE reads with MiXCR, giving one entry per CDR3 protein. The sample holds approximately 250,000 distinct CDR3 sequences, over 15% seen once. Sequencing used PBMCs or a T cell subset sorted from them (not recorded which). Receptor source: a man younger than 30 who had mild COVID-19 (a few samples of this study predate the infection). Cell type and time point are not known.

The rearrangement joins TRBV12-3 or TRBV12-4 to TRBJ1-5; D is unclear. This CDR3 has 16 residues. Trimming pared 5 bases from V and 6 bases from J, leaving 20 bases between. CDR3: CASSTDTITAGQPQHF. In DNA, the CDR3 is TGTGCCAGCAGTACCGACACCATTACCGCCGGTCAGCCCCAGCATTTT.

The rearrangement joins TRBV7-2 to TRBJ1-4; possibly TRBD1 for D (6 bases). V was cut by 5 bases and J by 6 bases, with 19 bases left in between. The V gene's germline CDR1 is SGHTA and CDR2 FQGNSA. This CDR3 has 16 residues. DNA of the CDR3: TGTGCCAGCAGCCCTTCTGGGGGGCAGGGCTATGAAAAACTGTTTTTT. Encoded protein: CASSPSGGQGYEKLFF. The full variable domain, completed using reference TRBV7-2 and TRBJ1-4, is GAGVSQSPSNKVTEKGKDVELRCDPISGHTALYWYRQSLGQGLEFLIYFQGNSAPDKSGLPSDRFSAERTGGSVSTLTIQRTQQEDSAVYLCASSPSGGQGYEKLFFGSGTQLSVL.